A selection of T cell receptor beta chains follows, all from one sample in a study of T cell changes during pregnancy in multiple sclerosis. TCRdb's table, derived via immunoSEQ multiplex PCR, lists solely in-frame clones and lacks some. The sample includes tens of thousands of clones, approximately 93% seen only once; the top ten take around 0.48%. Sample: CD4+ T cells from peripheral blood mononuclear cells, taken in the first trimester of pregnancy. The receptor source for this set is a female donor with multiple sclerosis, enrolled in a pregnancy study. CDR3s include the opening cysteine and the closing phenylalanine or tryptophan. Fields, in order: D gene, V gene, J gene, clone size, CDR3 protein, CDR3 DNA. D genes are given only for firm matches. Expanded clones are given a class, and other clones once, few, many or no size at all.

>NA|TRBV5-1|TRBJ1-4|NA
CASTRAGDEKLFF
TGCGCCAGCACGAGGGCAGGGGATGAAAAACTGTTTTTT
>NA|TRBV9|TRBJ1-2|NA
CASSVTGNYGYTF
TGTGCCAGCAGCGTGACAGGAAACTATGGCTACACCTTC
>TRBD1|TRBV19|TRBJ1-5|NA
CASWGQLNQPQHF
TGTGCCAGTTGGGGACAGCTCAATCAGCCCCAGCATTTT
>NA|TRBV7-2|TRBJ2-5|NA
CASSLVSGVPQETQYF
TGTGCCAGCAGCTTAGTTTCAGGGGTTCCTCAAGAGACCCAGTACTTC
>NA|TRBV30|TRBJ1-1|NA
CAWSVESEAFF
TGTGCCTGGAGTGTAGAGTCTGAAGCTTTCTTT
>TRBD1|TRBV18|TRBJ2-2|NA
CASSPWGTGRNTGELFF
TGTGCCAGCTCACCTTGGGGGACAGGGAGAAACACCGGGGAGCTGTTTTTT
>NA|TRBV2|TRBJ2-4|NA
CASSKGTHIQYF
TGTGCCAGCAGTAAGGGGACACACATTCAGTACTTC
>NA|TRBV28|TRBJ1-3|once
CASSAGAPSGNTIYF
TGTGCCAGCAGTGCGGGGGCCCCCTCTGGAAACACCATATATTTT
>NA|TRBV21-1|TRBJ2-1|NA
CASSKVRSQEQFF
TGTGCCAGCAGCAAAGTCCGCTCTCAGGAGCAGTTCTTC
>NA|TRBV2|TRBJ1-1|NA
CASSESRTIPGTEAFF
TGTGCCAGCAGTGAATCCCGCACAATCCCGGGAACTGAAGCTTTCTTT